Each of the 31 T cell receptor beta chains below was sequenced from the same sample in a study of T cell clonotyping in hematopoietic cell transplantation. The protocol was immunoSEQ multiplex PCR, while the TCRdb copy is restricted to in-frame clones and leaves out a portion. The sample lists about 6,000 clones; roughly 80% were seen once. The sample was peripheral blood mononuclear cells, taken 180 days after allogeneic stem cell transplant. The receptors derive from a male patient between 65 and 85 years old who had an allogeneic stem cell transplant from an unrelated donor, so T cells may come from the graft donor. Some clones in this sample may be carry-over from other donors' samples.

The CDR3 DNA is TGCGCCAGCAGCCAAGAAGGTGGAGGGGATGAGCAGTTCTTC. Its translation: CASSQEGGGDEQFF. The V gene is TRBV4-3, the J gene TRBJ2-1, with a possible D match to TRBD2 (6 bases). V was cut by 0 bases and J by 8 bases, with 11 bases left in between. From germline, CDR1 is LGHNA and CDR2 YSLEER. The CDR3 contains 14 residues.

The chain joins TRBV6-5 to TRBJ1-5, with no clear D. V was pared by 8 bases and J by 4 bases, with 9 bases between. CDR3 length: 12 amino acids. Germline V lookup: CDR1 MNHEY, CDR2 SVGAGI. CDR3 sequence: CASRGPNQPQHF. The CDR3 nucleotides read TGTGCCAGCCGCGGCCCTAATCAGCCCCAGCATTTT.

The genes are TRBV28 and TRBJ2-1, with 9 bases matching TRBD1. This CDR3 spans 14 amino acids. CDR1 and CDR2 from the germline V gene are MDHEN and SYDVKM. Germline trimming cut 5 bases from V and 7 bases from J; bases unmatched to any gene: 6. The CDR3 DNA sequence: TGTGCCAGCAGTACCACCGGGACAGGGAATGAGCAGTTCTTC. Translation: CASSTTGTGNEQFF.

The chain recombines TRBV9 with TRBJ2-3; possible D gene TRBD2, 7 bases. Germline lookup yields CDR1 SGDLS and CDR2 YYNGEE. The CDR3 length is 16 residues. V was trimmed by 5 bases and J by 3 bases, leaving 19 bases between them. The CDR3 is CASSGGAIPGTDTQYF. In DNA form, the CDR3 reads TGTGCCAGCAGTGGGGGGGCCATACCGGGAACAGATACGCAGTATTTT.

The chain combines TRBV7-2 with TRBJ1-1, with TRBD1 matching 9 bases. Unmatched junction bases numbered 13, after V lost 1 base and J lost 10 bases. Germline loops: CDR1 SGHTA, CDR2 FQGNSA. The CDR3 sequence is 16 residues long. DNA for the CDR3: TGTGCCAGCAGCTTAGTAACAGGGGGCCCTCGGAAGGCAGCTTTCTTT. It codes for CASSLVTGGPRKAAFF.

This chain links TRBV7-8 with TRBJ2-3, with 8 bases fitting TRBD2. The germline gives CDR1 SGHVS, CDR2 FQNEAQ. V shed 5 bases and J 4 bases; nucleotides not matched to a gene: 23. CDR3 length: 20 residues. The CDR3 DNA reads TGTGCCAGCAGCCCAACCCGAGTTGGTTCTGCGGGAGGTCTCCCAGATACGCAGTATTTT. Protein product: CASSPTRVGSAGGLPDTQYF.

The V gene is TRBV4-2, the J gene TRBJ1-1; no clear D. This CDR3 comprises 16 residues. V lost 0 bases to trimming and J lost 0 bases, with 11 bases between them. Germline CDR1 reads LGHNA; CDR2 reads YNFKEQ. The CDR3 region is CASSQDPGSMNTEAFF. As DNA, the CDR3 is TGTGCCAGCAGCCAAGACCCCGGATCCATGAACACTGAAGCTTTCTTT.

This clone was detected a few times. The chain combines TRBV19 with TRBJ1-1; the D gene is possibly TRBD1 (6 bases). CDR3 size: 16 residues. Trimming removed 6 bases from V and 0 bases from J, with 17 bases in between. CDR1 is LNHDA, CDR2 SQIVND, per germline (reference sequence). The CDR3 here is CASRISGEKMNTEAFF. Here the CDR3 DNA reads TGTGCCAGTAGAATCTCAGGGGAAAAGATGAACACTGAAGCTTTCTTT.

This chain joins TRBV7-2 and TRBJ2-7; 8 bases map to TRBD2. Germline assignment: CDR1 SGHTA and CDR2 FQGNSA. V was clipped by 5 bases and J by 0 bases; unmatched bases: 3. This CDR3 contains 14 residues. CDR3 in amino acids: CASSLSGSSYEQYF. For the CDR3, the DNA is TGTGCCAGCAGCCTAAGCGGGAGCTCCTACGAGCAGTACTTC.

This chain links TRBV6-1 with TRBJ2-2; unclear D gene. The CDR3 runs to 14 residues. Looked up from germline, CDR1 is MNHNS and CDR2 is SASEGT. The V gene lost 7 bases and the J gene lost 0 bases, with 9 bases spanning the gap. CDR3 sequence reads: CASIELANTGELFF. For the CDR3, the DNA is TGTGCCAGCATAGAACTGGCGAACACCGGGGAGCTGTTTTTT.

The chain carries TRBV19 and TRBJ2-1, with D unclear. Germline lookup yields CDR1 LNHDA and CDR2 SQIVND (reference sequence). V lost 6 bases and J 4 bases, leaving 19 bases between the germline ends. This CDR3 is built from 16 residues. CDR3 in amino acids: CASSWADGNEYNEQFF. The CDR3 nucleotides read TGTGCCAGTAGCTGGGCGGATGGGAACGAGTACAATGAGCAGTTCTTC.

In its sample, this clone is large (0.1 to 1%). The chain joins TRBV19 to TRBJ2-7, with 9 bases fitting TRBD2. Germline CDR1 is LNHDA and CDR2 is SQIVND (reference sequence). The CDR3 is made up of 13 amino acids. The junction had 4 bases not matched to a gene; V was cut back by 5 bases and J by 5 bases. The CDR3 region is CASSLIAGDEQYF. DNA of the CDR3: TGTGCCAGTAGTTTGATAGCGGGAGACGAGCAGTACTTC.

This chain links TRBV5-6 with TRBJ1-2; D possibly corresponds to TRBD1 (5 bases). V lost 0 bases, J lost 5 bases, and 8 bases lay in between. Germline loops: CDR1 SGHDT, CDR2 YYEEEE. The CDR3 has 13 residues. This CDR3 is CASSLEGTYGYTF. The CDR3 DNA reads TGTGCCAGCAGCTTGGAAGGGACGTATGGCTACACCTTC. The full variable domain, completed using reference TRBV5-6 and TRBJ1-2, is DAGVTQSPTHLIKTRGQQVTLRCSPKSGHDTVSWYQQALGQGPQFIFQYYEEEERQRGNFPDRFSGHQFPNYSSELNVNALLLGDSALYLCASSLEGTYGYTFGSGTRLTVV.

The chain combines TRBV6-1 with TRBJ1-5; D is ambiguous. The CDR3 length is 17 residues. Germline V gives CDR1 MNHNS, CDR2 SASEGT. The V end was cut by 4 bases, the J end by 0 bases, with 16 bases between. DNA of the CDR3: TGTGCCAGCAGTGTATTTTTACAGACATATAGCAATCAGCCCCAGCATTTT. Translation gives CASSVFLQTYSNQPQHF.

The rearrangement joins TRBV7-2 to TRBJ2-5; no clear D gene. Germline CDR1 reads SGHTA; CDR2 reads FQGNSA. V shed 2 bases and J shed 0 bases, with 7 bases lying between them. The CDR3 is 14 amino acids. CDR3 amino acids: CASSLLNYQETQYF. CDR3 sequence (DNA): TGTGCCAGCAGCTTATTGAACTACCAAGAGACCCAGTACTTC.

The chain recombines TRBV9 with TRBJ2-7, with D tentatively TRBD1 or TRBD2 (5 bases each). CDR1 and CDR2 (germline): SGDLS, YYNGEE. V was trimmed by 0 bases and J by 6 bases, leaving 10 bases between them. The CDR3 has 13 residues. This CDR3 is CASSVATGREQYF. The CDR3 coding sequence is TGTGCCAGCAGCGTAGCTACGGGACGCGAGCAGTACTTC.

The chain combines TRBV28 with TRBJ1-2; 12 positions agree with TRBD1. Germline loops: CDR1 MDHEN, CDR2 SYDVKM. The CDR3 is 14 residues long. V trimming: 6 bases; J trimming: 8 bases; junction bases outside the gene matches: 7. DNA for the CDR3: TGTGCCAGCAGCCCGGGACAGGGGGCCGGGGGCTACACCTTC. Protein: CASSPGQGAGGYTF.

J is TRBJ2-5 and V is TRBV4-2, with unresolved D. There are 15 residues in the CDR3. Germline V CDR1 and CDR2: LGHNA, YNFKEQ. Trimming stripped 0 bases from V and 6 bases from J, with 14 bases between. CDR3 sequence reads: CASSQDWGREKTQYF. CDR3 bases: TGTGCCAGCAGCCAAGATTGGGGAAGGGAAAAGACCCAGTACTTC.

This sequence joins TRBV2 and TRBJ2-5; no clear D. CDR3 length equals 12 residues. In germline, CDR1 is SNHLY, CDR2 FYNNEI. Trimming pared 3 bases from V and 9 bases from J, leaving 11 bases between. The CDR3 coding sequence is TGTGCCAGCAGTGAGTTGGTCGCGTCCCAGTACTTC. The encoded protein is CASSELVASQYF.

The J gene is TRBJ1-2, the V gene TRBV5-4, with D possibly TRBD1 on 6 matching bases. V lost 0 bases and J 8 bases, leaving 11 bases between the germline ends. Germline V gene sequence: CDR1 SGHNT, CDR2 YYREEE (reference sequence). The CDR3 is 13 residues long. Written as DNA, the CDR3 is TGTGCCAGCAGCTTGGGACAGGTGGAAGGCTACACCTTC. It is translated as CASSLGQVEGYTF. The full variable domain, with the rest looked up from reference TRBV5-4 and TRBJ1-2, is ETGVTQSPTHLIKTRGQQVTLRCSSQSGHNTVSWYQQALGQGPQFIFQYYREEENGRGNFPPRFSGLQFPNYSSELNVNALELDDSALYLCASSLGQVEGYTFGSGTRLTVV.

The V gene is TRBV4-1, the J gene TRBJ1-1; D might be TRBD1 (5 bases). The V gene lost 0 bases and the J gene lost 10 bases, with 15 bases spanning the gap. The CDR3 is 14 residues long. Germline CDR1 reads MGHRA; CDR2 reads YSYEKL. The CDR3 coding sequence is TGCGCCAGCAGCCAAGATCGCGGGGACGGTCGAGCTTTCTTT. It translates to CASSQDRGDGRAFF.

Details on this clone: The junction and the germline gene differ at one end; a read error may be behind it. The J gene is TRBJ2-5, the V gene TRBV11-2, with 8 bases identical to TRBD1. This CDR3 contains 16 residues. Looked up from germline, CDR1 is SGHAT and CDR2 is FQNNGV. CDR3 coding DNA: TGTGCCAGCAGCCTCGACAGGGGAGCTTACCAGGAGACCCAGTACTTC. This codes for CASSLDRGAYQETQYF.

This clone was recorded only once. Mismatch with germline at one junction end may stem from a read error. V usage is TRBV5-1 and J usage is TRBJ2-5, with 11 bases matching TRBD1. CDR1 is SGHRS and CDR2 is YFSETQ in the germline V gene. This CDR3 contains 15 residues. The DNA of the CDR3 is TGTGCCAGCAGCTCGGACAGGGGGCAGGGGGAGACCCAGTACTTC. Amino acids: CASSSDRGQGETQYF.

This clone was picked up a small number of times. The genes are TRBV19 and TRBJ1-5; D is perhaps TRBD1 (6 bases). CDR1 is LNHDA and CDR2 is SQIVND in the germline V gene (reference sequence). The V gene lost 6 bases and the J gene lost 4 bases, with 19 bases spanning the gap. The CDR3 loop spans 16 amino acids. CDR3: CASSPLQGTSNQPQHF. In DNA form, the CDR3 reads TGTGCCAGTAGCCCATTGCAGGGGACTAGTAATCAGCCCCAGCATTTT.

DNA of the CDR3: TGTGCCTGGGCAGGGGGCCACACCGGGGAGCTGTTTTTT. As protein: CAWAGGHTGELFF. The chain recombines TRBV30 with TRBJ2-2; 8 nucleotides match TRBD1. The CDR3 has 13 residues. The germline V gene encodes CDR1 GTSNPN and CDR2 SVGIG (reference sequence). V was pared by 5 bases and J by 3 bases, with 2 bases of the junction left unmatched.

The V gene is TRBV27, the J gene TRBJ2-1; 9 bases are shared with TRBD1. The CDR3 extends over 15 amino acids. Losses at the gene ends were 5 bases for V and 4 bases for J; bases not matched to a gene: 6. CDR1 and CDR2 (germline): MNHEY, SMNVEV (reference sequence). CDR3 sequence reads: CASSQTGTGYNEQFF. The CDR3 nucleotides are TGTGCCAGCAGTCAGACCGGGACAGGGTACAATGAGCAGTTCTTC.

The chain uses TRBV6-4 and TRBJ1-1, with no clear D. Germline CDR1 and CDR2: MRHNA and SNTAGT. This CDR3 is 11 amino acids long. With 6 bases removed from V and 5 bases from J, the gap between germline ends came to 7 bases. CDR3 nucleotides: TGTGCCAGCAGGCGGGGAACTGAAGCTTTCTTT. It yields the protein CASRRGTEAFF.

V and J are TRBV7-3 and TRBJ2-2, with 7 bases matching TRBD1. CDR3 length: 16 amino acids. V was clipped by 1 base and J by 2 bases; unmatched bases: 4. Germline V lookup: CDR1 SGHTA, CDR2 FQGTGA. The CDR3 spells CASSLMGTANTGELFF. Here the CDR3 DNA reads TGTGCCAGCAGCTTAATGGGGACAGCCAACACCGGGGAGCTGTTTTTT.

The J gene is TRBJ2-3, the V gene TRBV7-9, with D maybe TRBD1 (6 bases). V was trimmed by 7 bases and J by 4 bases, leaving 18 bases between them. The germline gives CDR1 SEHNR, CDR2 FQNEAQ (reference sequence). CDR3 length: 15 amino acids. Here the CDR3 reads CASTLGALGADTQYF. The CDR3 DNA follows: TGTGCCAGCACCTTGGGGGCCCTAGGCGCAGATACGCAGTATTTT.

The chain carries TRBV6-1 and TRBJ1-5; unclear D gene. V lost 3 bases, J lost 9 bases, and 12 bases lay in between. The CDR3 covers 13 residues. The germline V gene encodes CDR1 MNHNS and CDR2 SASEGT. Written as DNA, the CDR3 is TGTGCCAGCAGTGATAACCGAGTGAGGCCCCAGCATTTT. It yields the protein CASSDNRVRPQHF.

The rearrangement joins TRBV10-3 to TRBJ2-7; D possibly matches TRBD1 or TRBD2 (5 bases each). Trimming took 6 bases from V and 3 from J, leaving 18 bases between them. Germline V gene data show CDR1 as ENHRY and CDR2 as SYGVKD. The CDR3 covers 15 residues. CDR3 residues: CAISPAGTSDYEQYF. The DNA for the CDR3 is TGTGCCATCAGCCCCGCCGGGACCTCCGACTACGAGCAGTACTTC.